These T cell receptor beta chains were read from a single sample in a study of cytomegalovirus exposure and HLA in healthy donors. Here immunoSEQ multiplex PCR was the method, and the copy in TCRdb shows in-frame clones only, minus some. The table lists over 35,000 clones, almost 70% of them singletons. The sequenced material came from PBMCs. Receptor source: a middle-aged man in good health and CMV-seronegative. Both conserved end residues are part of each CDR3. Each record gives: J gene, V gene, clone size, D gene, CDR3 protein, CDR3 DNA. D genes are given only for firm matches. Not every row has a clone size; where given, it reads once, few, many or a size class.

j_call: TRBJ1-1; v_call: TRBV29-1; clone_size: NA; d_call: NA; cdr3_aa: CSVAAAGRGNTEAFF; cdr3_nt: TGCAGCGTTGCAGCCGCGGGACGGGGAAACACTGAAGCTTTCTTT
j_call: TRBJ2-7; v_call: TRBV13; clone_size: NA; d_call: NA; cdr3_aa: CASSLGARGYEQYF; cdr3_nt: TGTGCCAGCAGCTTAGGTGCCAGGGGATACGAGCAGTACTTC
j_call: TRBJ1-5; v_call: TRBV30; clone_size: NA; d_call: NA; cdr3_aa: CAWSRTVSNQPQHF; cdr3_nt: TGTGCCTGGAGTCGGACAGTTAGCAATCAGCCCCAGCATTTT
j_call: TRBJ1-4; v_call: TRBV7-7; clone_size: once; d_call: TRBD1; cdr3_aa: CASSPTGGNEKLFF; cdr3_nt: TGTGCTAGCAGCCCGACAGGGGGGAATGAAAAACTGTTTTTT
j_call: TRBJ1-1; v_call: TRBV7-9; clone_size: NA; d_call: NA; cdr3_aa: CASTILKTKGFATEAFF; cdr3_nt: TGTGCCAGCACCATACTGAAGACGAAGGGGTTCGCCACTGAAGCTTTCTTT
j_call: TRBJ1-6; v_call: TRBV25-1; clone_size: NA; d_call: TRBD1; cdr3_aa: CASRRTGSNSPLHF; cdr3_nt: TGTGCCAGCAGACGGACAGGGAGCAATTCACCCCTCCACTTT
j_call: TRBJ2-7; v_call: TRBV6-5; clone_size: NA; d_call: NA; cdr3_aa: CASGHPSSYEQYF; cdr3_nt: TGTGCCAGCGGACATCCGAGCTCCTACGAGCAGTACTTC
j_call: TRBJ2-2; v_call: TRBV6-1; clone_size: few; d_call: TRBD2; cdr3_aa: CASSQRGDTGELFF; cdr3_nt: TGTGCCAGCAGTCAGCGGGGCGACACCGGGGAGCTGTTTTTT
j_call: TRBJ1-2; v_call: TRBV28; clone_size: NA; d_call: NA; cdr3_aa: CASSLNYGYTF; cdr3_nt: TGTGCCAGCAGTCTTAACTATGGCTACACCTTC
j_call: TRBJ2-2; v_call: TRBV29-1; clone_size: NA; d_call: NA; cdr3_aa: CSVRKSDTGELFF; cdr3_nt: TGCAGCGTCAGAAAAAGTGACACCGGGGAGCTGTTTTTT
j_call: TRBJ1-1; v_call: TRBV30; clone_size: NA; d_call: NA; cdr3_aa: CAWSPGTEAFF; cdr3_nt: TGTGCCTGGAGTCCCGGGACTGAAGCTTTCTTT
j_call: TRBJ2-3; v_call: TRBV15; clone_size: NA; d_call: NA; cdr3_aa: CATSSPQGLDTQYF; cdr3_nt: TGTGCCACCAGCAGCCCACAGGGTTTGGATACGCAGTATTTT
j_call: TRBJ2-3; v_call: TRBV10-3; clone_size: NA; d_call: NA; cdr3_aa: CAISGTRGPNTDTQYF; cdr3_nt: TGTGCCATCAGTGGAACGCGGGGGCCTAACACAGATACGCAGTATTTT
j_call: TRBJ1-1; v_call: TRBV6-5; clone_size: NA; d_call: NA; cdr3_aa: CASSYSPGNTEAFF; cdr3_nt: TGTGCCAGCAGTTACTCTCCGGGGAACACTGAAGCTTTCTTT
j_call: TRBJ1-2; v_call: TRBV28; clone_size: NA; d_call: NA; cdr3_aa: CASSLQGTYGYTF; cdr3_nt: TGTGCCAGCAGTTTACAGGGGACCTATGGCTACACCTTC
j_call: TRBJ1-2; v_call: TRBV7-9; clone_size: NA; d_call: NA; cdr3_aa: CASSLDLDSSGGYTF; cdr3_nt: TGTGCCAGCAGCTTAGACCTAGATTCCTCGGGTGGCTACACCTTC
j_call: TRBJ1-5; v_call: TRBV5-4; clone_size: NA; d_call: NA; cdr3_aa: CASSLGGSNQPQHF; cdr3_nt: TGTGCCAGCAGCCTAGGCGGATCCAATCAGCCCCAGCATTTT
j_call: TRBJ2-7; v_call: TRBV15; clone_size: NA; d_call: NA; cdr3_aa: CATSRDRYEQYF; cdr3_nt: TGTGCCACCAGCAGAGATCGCTACGAGCAGTACTTC
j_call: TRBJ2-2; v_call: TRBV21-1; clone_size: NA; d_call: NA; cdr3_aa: CASSKEGGLEGAPPRPGELFF; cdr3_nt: TGTGCCAGCAGCAAAGAAGGGGGTTTGGAAGGAGCTCCCCCGCGGCCCGGGGAGCTGTTTTTT
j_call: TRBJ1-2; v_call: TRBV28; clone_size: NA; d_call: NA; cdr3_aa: CASSKSRGGYGYTF; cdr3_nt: TGTGCCAGCAGTAAGTCAAGAGGGGGCTATGGCTACACCTTC
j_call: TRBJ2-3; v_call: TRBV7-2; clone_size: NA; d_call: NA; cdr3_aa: CASSFRLDTQYF; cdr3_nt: TGTGCCAGCAGCTTTCGACTAGATACGCAGTATTTT
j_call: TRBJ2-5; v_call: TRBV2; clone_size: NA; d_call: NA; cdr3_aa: CASSDRGTAKETQYF; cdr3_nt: TGTGCCAGCAGTGATAGGGGGACGGCGAAAGAGACCCAGTACTTC
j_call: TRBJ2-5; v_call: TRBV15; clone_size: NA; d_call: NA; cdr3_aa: CATSRKQGGETQYF; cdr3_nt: TGTGCCACCAGCAGAAAACAGGGGGGGGAGACCCAGTACTTC
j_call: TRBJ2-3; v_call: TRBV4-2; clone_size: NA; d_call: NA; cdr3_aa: CASSLGGVREVTDTQYF; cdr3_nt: TGTGCCAGCAGCCTCGGAGGTGTCCGCGAGGTCACAGATACGCAGTATTTT
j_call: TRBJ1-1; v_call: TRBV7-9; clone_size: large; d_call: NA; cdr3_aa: CASSPETEAFF; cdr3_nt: TGTGCCAGCAGCCCTGAGACTGAAGCTTTCTTT
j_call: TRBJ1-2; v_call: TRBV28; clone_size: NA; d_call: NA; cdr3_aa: CASSALSDYGYTF; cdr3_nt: TGTGCCAGCAGTGCACTTTCAGACTATGGCTACACCTTT
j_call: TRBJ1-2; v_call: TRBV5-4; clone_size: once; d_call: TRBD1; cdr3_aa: CASSFTGQEYGYTF; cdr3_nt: TGTGCCAGCAGCTTCACGGGACAGGAGTATGGCTACACCTTC
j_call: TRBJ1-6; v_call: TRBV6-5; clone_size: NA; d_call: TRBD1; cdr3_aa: CASRVDREANSPLHF; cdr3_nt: TGTGCCAGCAGGGTAGACAGGGAGGCGAATTCACCCCTCCACTTT
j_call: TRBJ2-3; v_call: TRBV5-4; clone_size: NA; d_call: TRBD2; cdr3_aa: CASRWTSDDTQYF; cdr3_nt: TGTGCCAGCAGGTGGACTAGCGACGATACGCAGTATTTT
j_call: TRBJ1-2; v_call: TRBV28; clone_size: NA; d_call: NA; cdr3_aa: CASSLEAYYGYTF; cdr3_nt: TGTGCCAGCAGTTTAGAGGCTTACTATGGCTACACCTTC
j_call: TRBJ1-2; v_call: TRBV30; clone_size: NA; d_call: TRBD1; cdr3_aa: CAWAGTGNSGYTF; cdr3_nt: TGTGCCTGGGCCGGGACAGGTAACTCTGGCTACACCTTC
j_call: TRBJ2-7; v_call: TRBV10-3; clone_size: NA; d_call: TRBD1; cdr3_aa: CAIMTQGAHRPYEQYF; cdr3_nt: TGTGCCATCATGACACAGGGGGCGCACCGTCCCTACGAGCAGTACTTC
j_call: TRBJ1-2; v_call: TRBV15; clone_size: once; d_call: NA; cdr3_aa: CATSRSAQGYGYTF; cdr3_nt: TGTGCCACCAGCAGGTCGGCGCAGGGCTATGGCTACACCTTC
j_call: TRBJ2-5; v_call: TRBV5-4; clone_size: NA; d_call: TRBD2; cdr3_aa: CASSLWTSGQETQYF; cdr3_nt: TGTGCCAGCAGCTTGTGGACTAGCGGTCAAGAGACCCAGTACTTC
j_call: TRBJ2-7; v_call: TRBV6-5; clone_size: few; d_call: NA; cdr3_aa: CASSYSQISSYEQYF; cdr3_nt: TGTGCCAGCAGTTACAGTCAGATCAGCTCCTACGAGCAGTACTTC
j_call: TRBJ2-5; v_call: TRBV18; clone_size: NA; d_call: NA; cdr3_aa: CASSPPFRVQETQYF; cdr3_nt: TGTGCCAGCTCACCACCGTTCAGGGTCCAGGAGACCCAGTACTTC
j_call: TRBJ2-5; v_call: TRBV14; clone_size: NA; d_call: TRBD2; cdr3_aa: CASSPLAGGFETQYF; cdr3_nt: TGTGCCAGCAGCCCTCTAGCGGGGGGGTTCGAGACCCAGTACTTC
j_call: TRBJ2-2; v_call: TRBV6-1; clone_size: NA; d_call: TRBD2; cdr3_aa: CASRASGLENGELFF; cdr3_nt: TGTGCCAGCAGAGCATCGGGACTAGAGAACGGGGAGCTGTTTTTT
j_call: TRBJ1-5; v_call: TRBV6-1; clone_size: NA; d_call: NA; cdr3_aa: CASISSSNQPQHF; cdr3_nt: TGTGCCAGCATATCCTCTAGCAATCAGCCCCAGCATTTT
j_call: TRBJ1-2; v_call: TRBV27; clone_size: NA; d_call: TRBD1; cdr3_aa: CASRGTGYYGYTF; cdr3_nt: TGTGCCAGCAGGGGGACAGGATACTATGGCTACACCTTC
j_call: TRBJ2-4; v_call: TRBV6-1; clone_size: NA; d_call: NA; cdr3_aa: CASSEGGARGNIQYF; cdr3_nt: TGTGCCAGCAGTGAGGGGGGGGCTCGAGGAAACATTCAGTACTTC
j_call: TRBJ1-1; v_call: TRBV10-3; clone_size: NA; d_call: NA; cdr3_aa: CAISESTRGTEAFF; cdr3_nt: TGTGCCATCAGTGAGTCGACGCGGGGCACTGAAGCTTTCTTT
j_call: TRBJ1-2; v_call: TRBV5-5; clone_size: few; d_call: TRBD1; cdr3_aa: CASSLGQGGYGYTF; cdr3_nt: TGTGCCAGCAGCTTGGGACAGGGGGGTTATGGCTACACCTTC
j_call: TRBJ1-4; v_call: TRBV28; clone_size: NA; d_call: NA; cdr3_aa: CASSLAGQGSEKLFF; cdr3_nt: TGTGCCAGCAGTTTAGCGGGCCAGGGGAGCGAGAAACTGTTTTTT
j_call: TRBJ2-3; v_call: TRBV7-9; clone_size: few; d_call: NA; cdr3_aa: CASSSPTKTDTQYF; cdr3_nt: TGTGCCAGCAGCTCACCGACAAAGACAGATACGCAGTATTTT
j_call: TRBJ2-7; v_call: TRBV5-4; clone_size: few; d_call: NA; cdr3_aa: CASSLERGFSYEQYF; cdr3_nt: TGTGCCAGCAGCTTGGAAAGGGGGTTTTCCTACGAGCAGTACTTC
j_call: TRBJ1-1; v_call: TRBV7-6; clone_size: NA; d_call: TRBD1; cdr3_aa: CASSLGGTGTEAFF; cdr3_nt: TGTGCCAGCAGCTTAGGCGGGACAGGGACTGAAGCTTTCTTT
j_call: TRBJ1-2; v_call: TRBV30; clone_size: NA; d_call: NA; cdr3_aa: CAGTWGPYGYTF; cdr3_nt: TGTGCCGGAACGTGGGGCCCTTATGGCTACACCTTC
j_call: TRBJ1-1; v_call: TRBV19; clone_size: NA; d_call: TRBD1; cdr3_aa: CASSIGTGDTEAFF; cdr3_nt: TGTGCCAGTAGTATAGGGACAGGGGACACTGAAGCTTTCTTT
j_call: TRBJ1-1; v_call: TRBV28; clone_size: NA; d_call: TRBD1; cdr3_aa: CASSPPGQGLNTEAFF; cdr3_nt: TGTGCCAGCAGTCCTCCGGGACAGGGCCTCAACACTGAAGCTTTCTTT
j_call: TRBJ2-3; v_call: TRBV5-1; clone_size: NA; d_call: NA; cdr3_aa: CASSWSNDPVLYF; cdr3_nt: TGCGCCAGCAGCTGGAGCAACGACCCCGTCCTGTATTTT
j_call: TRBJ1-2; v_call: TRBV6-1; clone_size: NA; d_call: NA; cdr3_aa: CASSGGPLTGADGYTF; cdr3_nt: TGTGCCAGCAGTGGGGGGCCTTTGACAGGAGCTGATGGCTACACCTTC
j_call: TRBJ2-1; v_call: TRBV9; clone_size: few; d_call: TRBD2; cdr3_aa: CASSVGLGGLARYNEQFF; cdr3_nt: TGTGCCAGCAGCGTAGGTCTGGGTGGACTAGCGCGCTACAATGAGCAGTTCTTC
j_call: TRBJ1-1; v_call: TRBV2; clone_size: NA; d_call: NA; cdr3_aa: CASSATFMNTEAFF; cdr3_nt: TGTGCCAGCAGCGCGACATTTATGAACACTGAAGCTTTCTTT
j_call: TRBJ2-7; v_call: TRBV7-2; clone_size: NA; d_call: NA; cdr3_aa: CASSLNTAYEQYF; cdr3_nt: TGTGCCAGCAGCTTGAACACAGCCTACGAGCAGTACTTC
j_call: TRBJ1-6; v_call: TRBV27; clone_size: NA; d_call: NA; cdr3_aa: CASSLSGFDSPLHF; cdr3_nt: TGTGCCAGCAGTTTATCCGGTTTTGATTCACCCCTCCACTTT
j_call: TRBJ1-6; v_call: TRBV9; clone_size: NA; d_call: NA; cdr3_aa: CASSVKSGLNSPLHF; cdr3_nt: TGTGCCAGCAGCGTAAAATCTGGGCTTAATTCACCCCTCCACTTT